This TCR beta chain is drawn from a study of shared clonotypes between healthy human individuals. Study-level points and caveats: Compared with clonotypes that all four donors shared, non-shared clonotypes had lower generation probabilities. Clonotype sharing among donors likely depends on sequencing depth.

This clone occurred a few times. The antigen is unknown. Germline V gene sequence: CDR1 WNHNN, CDR2 SYGVQD (reference sequence). V was clipped by 5 bases and J by 3 bases, with 8 bases between them. CDR3 length: 13 amino acids. Assay: immunoSEQ multiplex PCR; the TCRdb copy retains only in-frame clones and omits some. The sample lists 500,000 to 550,000 clones; roughly 95% were seen once. The chain uses TRBV10-1 and TRBJ2-1; D remains unclear. The material sequenced was naive CD4+ T cells sorted from blood. Specified subset: CD45RA+ positively selected. This receptor was identified in a young woman in good health. Here the CDR3 reads CASSPGLYNEQFF. CDR3 DNA: TGCGCCAGCAGTCCGGGCCTCTACAATGAGCAGTTCTTC.